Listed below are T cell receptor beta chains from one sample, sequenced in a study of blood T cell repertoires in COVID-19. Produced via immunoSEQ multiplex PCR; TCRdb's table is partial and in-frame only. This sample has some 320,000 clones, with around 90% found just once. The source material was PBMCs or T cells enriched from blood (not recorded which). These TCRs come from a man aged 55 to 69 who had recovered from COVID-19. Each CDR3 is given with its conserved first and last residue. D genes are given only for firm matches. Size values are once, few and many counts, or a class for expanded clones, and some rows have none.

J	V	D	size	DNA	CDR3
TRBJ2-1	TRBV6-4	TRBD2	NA	TGTGCCAGCAGTCTACAACCCGGGACTAGCGGGGGGGCCGGGCAGTTCTTC	CASSLQPGTSGGAGQFF
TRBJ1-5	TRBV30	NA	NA	TGTGCCTGGAGTAGGGACAATAGCAATCAGCCCCAGCATTTT	CAWSRDNSNQPQHF
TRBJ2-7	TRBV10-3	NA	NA	TGTGCCATCATGACGGGAACCGGGGTTTACGAGCAGTACTTC	CAIMTGTGVYEQYF
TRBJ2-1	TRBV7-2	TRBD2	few	TGTGCCAGCAGCTTATTTAGCCTGGCTAGCGGGGGTCTCAATGAGCAGTTCTTC	CASSLFSLASGGLNEQFF
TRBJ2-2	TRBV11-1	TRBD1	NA	TGTGCCAGCAGCGTAGACAGGGTTAGCACCGGGGAGCTGTTTTTT	CASSVDRVSTGELFF
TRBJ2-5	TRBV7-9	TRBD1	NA	TGTGCCAGCAGCTTAGCGTCCAGGGGGCGGGAGACCCAGTACTTC	CASSLASRGRETQYF
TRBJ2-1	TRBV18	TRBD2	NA	TGTGCCAGCTCACCTACACTAGCGGGGGGAAACAATGAGCAGTTCTTC	CASSPTLAGGNNEQFF
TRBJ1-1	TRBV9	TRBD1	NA	TGTGCCAGCAGCCAGGGACAGGGTCTGACTGAAGCTTTCTTT	CASSQGQGLTEAFF
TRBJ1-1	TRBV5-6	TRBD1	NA	TGTGCCAGTACAGGGGGGCCTCATACTGAAGCTTTCTTT	CASTGGPHTEAFF
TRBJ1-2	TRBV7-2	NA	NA	TGTGCCAGCAGCTTAAAACGAGGGCATGGCTACACCTTC	CASSLKRGHGYTF
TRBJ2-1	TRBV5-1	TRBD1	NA	TGCGCCAGCAGCTTGGAGGACAGGGTTAGTGAGCAGTTCTTC	CASSLEDRVSEQFF
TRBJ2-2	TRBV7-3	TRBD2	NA	TGTGCCAGCAGCAGGCTGCCCGGGGGGACCGGGGAGCTGTTTTTT	CASSRLPGGTGELFF
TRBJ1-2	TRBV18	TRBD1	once	TGTGCCAGCTCACCCCCGGGACAGGTCAACTATGGCTACACCTTC	CASSPPGQVNYGYTF
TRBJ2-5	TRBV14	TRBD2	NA	TGTGCCAGCAGCCAGCGGACTAGCGGGATGCCGCGGGAGACCCAGTACTTC	CASSQRTSGMPRETQYF
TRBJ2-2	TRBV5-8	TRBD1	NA	TGTGCCAGCAGCCATCGTGGACAGGGAACGAACACCGGGGAGCTGTTTTTT	CASSHRGQGTNTGELFF
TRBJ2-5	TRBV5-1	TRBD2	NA	TGCGCCAGCAGCTTTTACGGGGGGGTTCGGGAGACCCAGTACTTC	CASSFYGGVRETQYF
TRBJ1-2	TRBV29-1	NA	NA	TGCAGCGTTGATGGGTCCGGGTCCGGCTACACCTTC	CSVDGSGSGYTF
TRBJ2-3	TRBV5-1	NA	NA	TGCGCCAGCAGCACACAGGGTCGGACAGATACGCAGTATTTT	CASSTQGRTDTQYF
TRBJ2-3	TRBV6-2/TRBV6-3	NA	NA	TGTGCCAGCAGTTATCGATGGGGGCGAAGCACAGATACGCAGTATTTT	CASSYRWGRSTDTQYF
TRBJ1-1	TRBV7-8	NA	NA	TGTGCCAGCAGACTAGCCACTGAAGCTTTCTTT	CASRLATEAFF
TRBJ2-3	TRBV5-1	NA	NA	TGCGCCAGCAGCTTGACAGGCTCGAGCACAGATACGCAGTATTTT	CASSLTGSSTDTQYF
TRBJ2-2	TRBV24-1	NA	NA	TGTGCCACCAGTGACCCCCCAGTAACCGGGGAGCTGTTTTTT	CATSDPPVTGELFF
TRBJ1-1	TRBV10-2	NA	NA	TGCGCCAGCAGTGAGTTGCCAGGAGGAGGGAACACTGAAGCTTTCTTT	CASSELPGGGNTEAFF
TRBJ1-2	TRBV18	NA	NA	TGTGCCAGCTCGTCGGATATGGGGCGAGGCGGCTACACCTTC	CASSSDMGRGGYTF
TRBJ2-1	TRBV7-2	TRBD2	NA	TGTGCCAGCAGCTTCACTAGCGGAGTTTACAATGAGCAGTTCTTC	CASSFTSGVYNEQFF
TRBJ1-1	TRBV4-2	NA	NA	TGTGCCAGCAGCCTCCGCCTGGCGGTTAACACTGAAGCTTTCTTT	CASSLRLAVNTEAFF
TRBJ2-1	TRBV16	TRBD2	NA	TGTGCCAGCAGCCAAGAGGGCGGGGGGGCCATTGAGCAGTTCTTC	CASSQEGGGAIEQFF
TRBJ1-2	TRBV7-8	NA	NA	TGTGCCAGCAGCTTAGAGATCGGGGGACGGAGAGCTAACTATGGCTACACCTTC	CASSLEIGGRRANYGYTF
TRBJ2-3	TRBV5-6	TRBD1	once	TGTGCCAGCAGCCCCGGGACAGGGCTAATTACAGGCACAGATACGCAGTATTTT	CASSPGTGLITGTDTQYF
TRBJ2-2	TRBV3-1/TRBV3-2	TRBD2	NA	TGTGCCAGCAGCCCGCAACTAGCGGGGGGACGTTATGCCGGGGAGCTGTTTTTT	CASSPQLAGGRYAGELFF
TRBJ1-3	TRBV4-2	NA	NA	TGTGCCAGCAGCCAAGATATCTCGGGTGGTGGAAACACCATATATTTT	CASSQDISGGGNTIYF
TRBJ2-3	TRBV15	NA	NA	TGTGCCACCAGCAGTGGAGGGTCCTCGGGCCGGGGTACGCAGTATTTT	CATSSGGSSGRGTQYF
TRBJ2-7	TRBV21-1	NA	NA	TGTGCCAGCAGCAATCGTCGCTACGAGCAGTACTTC	CASSNRRYEQYF
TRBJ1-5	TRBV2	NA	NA	TGTGCCAGCAGTGAACGAGAATTCAGCAATCAGCCCCAGCATTTT	CASSEREFSNQPQHF
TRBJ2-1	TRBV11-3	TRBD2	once	TGTGCCAGCAGCTTCGGGTCTAGCGGTTACAATGAGCAGTTCTTC	CASSFGSSGYNEQFF
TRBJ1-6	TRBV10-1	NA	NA	TGCGCCAGCAGTGGAGGGGGAAGATCACCCCTCCACTTT	CASSGGGRSPLHF
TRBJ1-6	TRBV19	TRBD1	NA	TGTGCCAGTAGTGCAGGGGGATACTATAATTCACCCCTCCACTTT	CASSAGGYYNSPLHF
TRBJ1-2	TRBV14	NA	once	TGTGCCAGCAGCCAAGAAGCGTATCTAGGCTATGGCTACACCTTC	CASSQEAYLGYGYTF
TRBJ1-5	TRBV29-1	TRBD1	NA	TGCAGCGGGTCACAGGGGTTGGATCAGCCCCAGCATTTT	CSGSQGLDQPQHF
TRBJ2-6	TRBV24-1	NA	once	TGTGCCACCAGACAGGGCTCTGGGGCCAACGTCCTGACTTTC	CATRQGSGANVLTF
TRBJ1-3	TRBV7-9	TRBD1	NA	TGTGCCAGCAGCTTAGGTGGGACAGAGGGAAACACCATATATTTT	CASSLGGTEGNTIYF
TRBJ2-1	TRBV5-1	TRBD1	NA	TGCGCCAGCGCAGGACAGGGAAATGAGCAGTTCTTC	CASAGQGNEQFF
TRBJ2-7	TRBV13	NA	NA	TGTGCCAGCAGCTTAGGGCAGGGCTCGAACGAGCAGTACTTC	CASSLGQGSNEQYF
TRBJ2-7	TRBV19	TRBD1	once	TGTGCCAGTAGAAATACCGGGACAGGATCCTACGAGCAGTACTTC	CASRNTGTGSYEQYF
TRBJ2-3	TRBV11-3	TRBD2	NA	TGTGCCAGCAGCTTGTCTAGCGGGACAGATACGCAGTATTTT	CASSLSSGTDTQYF
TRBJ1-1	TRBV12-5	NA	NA	TGTGCTAGTGGTTTGAACAGACTAAATGAAGCTTTCTTT	CASGLNRLNEAFF
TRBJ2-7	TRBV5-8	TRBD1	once	TGTGCCAGCAGCTCACCGGGACAGGGGTACTACGAGCAGTACTTC	CASSSPGQGYYEQYF
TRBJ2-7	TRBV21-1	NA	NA	TGTGCCAGCAGCAAAGTTGATGGCCACAATTTCTACGAGCAGTACTTC	CASSKVDGHNFYEQYF